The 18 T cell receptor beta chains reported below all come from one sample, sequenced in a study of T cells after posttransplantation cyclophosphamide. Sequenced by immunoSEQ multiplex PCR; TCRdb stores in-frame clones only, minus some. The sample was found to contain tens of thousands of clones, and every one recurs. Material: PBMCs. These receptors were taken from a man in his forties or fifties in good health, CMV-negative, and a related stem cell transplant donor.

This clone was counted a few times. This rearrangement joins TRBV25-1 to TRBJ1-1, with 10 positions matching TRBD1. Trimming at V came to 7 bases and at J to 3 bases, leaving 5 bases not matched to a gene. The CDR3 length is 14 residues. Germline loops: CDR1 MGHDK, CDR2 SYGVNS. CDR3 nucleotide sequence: TGTGCCAGCATGACAGGGGGCTTTTACACTGAAGCTTTCTTT. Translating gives CASMTGGFYTEAFF.

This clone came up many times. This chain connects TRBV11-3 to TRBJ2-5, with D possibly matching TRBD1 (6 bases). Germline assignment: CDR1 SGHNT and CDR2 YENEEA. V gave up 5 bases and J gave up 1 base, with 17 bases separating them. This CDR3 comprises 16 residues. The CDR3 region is CASSQGKGVPQETQYF. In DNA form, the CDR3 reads TGTGCCAGCAGCCAAGGAAAGGGGGTCCCCCAAGAGACCCAGTACTTC.

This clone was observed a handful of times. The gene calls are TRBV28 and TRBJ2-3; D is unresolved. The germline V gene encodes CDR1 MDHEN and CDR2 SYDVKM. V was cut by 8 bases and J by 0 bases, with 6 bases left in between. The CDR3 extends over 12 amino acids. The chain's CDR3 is CASGPSTDTQYF. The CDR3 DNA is TGTGCCAGCGGGCCCAGCACAGATACGCAGTATTTT.

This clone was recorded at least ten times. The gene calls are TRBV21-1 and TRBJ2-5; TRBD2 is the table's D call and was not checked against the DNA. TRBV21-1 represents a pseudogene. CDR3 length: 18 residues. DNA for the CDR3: TGTGCCAGCAGCAGGGGACTAGCGGGTTTGGAAACCCAAGAGACCCAGTACTTC. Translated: CASSRGLAGLETQETQYF.

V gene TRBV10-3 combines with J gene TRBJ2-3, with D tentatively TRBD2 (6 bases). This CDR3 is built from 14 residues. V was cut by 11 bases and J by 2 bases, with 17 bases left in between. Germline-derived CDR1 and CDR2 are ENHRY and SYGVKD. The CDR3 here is CAVTASVTTDTQYF. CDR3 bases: TGTGCCGTCACGGCTAGCGTAACCACAGATACGCAGTATTTT.

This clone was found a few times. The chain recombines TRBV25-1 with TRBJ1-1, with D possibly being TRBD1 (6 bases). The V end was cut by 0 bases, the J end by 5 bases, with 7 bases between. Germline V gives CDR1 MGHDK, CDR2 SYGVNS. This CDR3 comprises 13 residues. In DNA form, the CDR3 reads TGTGCCAGCAGTGAATACGACAGGACTGAAGCTTTCTTT. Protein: CASSEYDRTEAFF.

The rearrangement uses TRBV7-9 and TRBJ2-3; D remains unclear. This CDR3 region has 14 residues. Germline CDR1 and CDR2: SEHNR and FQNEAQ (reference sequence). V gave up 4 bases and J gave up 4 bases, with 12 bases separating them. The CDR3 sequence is CASSSFPSADTQYF. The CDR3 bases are TGTGCCAGCAGCTCTTTCCCCAGCGCAGATACGCAGTATTTT.

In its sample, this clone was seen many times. CDR3 nucleotide sequence: TGTGCCAGCAGTGCCCAGGGGAGCTCCTACAATGAGCAGTTCTTC. Amino acid sequence: CASSAQGSSYNEQFF. The chain is built from TRBV6-4 and TRBJ2-1; tentative D call: TRBD1 (6 bases). Germline V gene sequence: CDR1 MRHNA, CDR2 SNTAGT. Trimming removed 4 bases at V and 0 bases at J, with 10 bases between. CDR3 length: 15 amino acids.

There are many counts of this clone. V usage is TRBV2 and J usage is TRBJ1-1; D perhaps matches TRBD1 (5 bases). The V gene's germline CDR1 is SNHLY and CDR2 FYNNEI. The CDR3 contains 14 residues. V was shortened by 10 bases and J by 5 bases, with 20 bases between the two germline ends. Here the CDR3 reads CATAAGQGSTEAFF. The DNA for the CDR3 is TGTGCCACCGCAGCGGGGCAGGGTAGTACTGAAGCTTTCTTT.

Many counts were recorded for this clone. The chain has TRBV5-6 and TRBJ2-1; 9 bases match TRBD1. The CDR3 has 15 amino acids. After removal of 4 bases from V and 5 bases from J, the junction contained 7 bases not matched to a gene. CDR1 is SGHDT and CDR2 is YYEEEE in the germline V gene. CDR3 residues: CASSRRGQGHNEQFF. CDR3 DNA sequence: TGTGCCAGCAGCAGGCGGGGACAGGGCCACAATGAGCAGTTCTTC.

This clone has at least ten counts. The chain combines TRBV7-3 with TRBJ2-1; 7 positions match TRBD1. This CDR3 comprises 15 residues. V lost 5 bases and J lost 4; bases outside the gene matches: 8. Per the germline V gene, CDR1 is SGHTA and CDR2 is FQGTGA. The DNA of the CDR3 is TGTGCCAGCAGCCCGACAGGGTCTTTATACAATGAGCAGTTCTTC. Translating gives CASSPTGSLYNEQFF.

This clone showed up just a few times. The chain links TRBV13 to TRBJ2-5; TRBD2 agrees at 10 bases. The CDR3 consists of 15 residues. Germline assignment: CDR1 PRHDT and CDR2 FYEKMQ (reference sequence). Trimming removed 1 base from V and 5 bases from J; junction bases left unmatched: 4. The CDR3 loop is CASSLASSGSETQYF. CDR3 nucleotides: TGTGCCAGCAGCTTAGCGTCTAGCGGGAGTGAGACCCAGTACTTC.

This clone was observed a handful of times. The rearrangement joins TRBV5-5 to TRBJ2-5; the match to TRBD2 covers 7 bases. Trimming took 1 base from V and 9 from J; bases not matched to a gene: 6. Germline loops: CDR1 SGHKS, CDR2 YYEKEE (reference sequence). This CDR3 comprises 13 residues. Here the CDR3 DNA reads TGTGCCAGCAGCTTGATTGTGGGAGGGGCCCAGTACTTC. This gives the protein CASSLIVGGAQYF.

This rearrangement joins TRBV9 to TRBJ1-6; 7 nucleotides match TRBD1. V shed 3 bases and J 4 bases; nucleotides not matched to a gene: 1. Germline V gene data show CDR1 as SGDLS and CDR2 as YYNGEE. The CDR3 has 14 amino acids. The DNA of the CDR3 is TGTGCCAGCAGCGGACAGGGTTATAATTCACCCCTCCACTTT. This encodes CASSGQGYNSPLHF.

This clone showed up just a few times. The CDR3 protein is CASSATQLADQETQYF. CDR3 bases: TGTGCCAGCAGCGCCACCCAACTAGCGGACCAAGAGACCCAGTACTTC. J is TRBJ2-5 and V is TRBV9; 8 bases map to TRBD2. The ends lost 3 bases at V and 0 bases at J; junction bases unmatched: 7. The CDR3 length is 16 residues. Germline CDR1 and CDR2: SGDLS and YYNGEE.

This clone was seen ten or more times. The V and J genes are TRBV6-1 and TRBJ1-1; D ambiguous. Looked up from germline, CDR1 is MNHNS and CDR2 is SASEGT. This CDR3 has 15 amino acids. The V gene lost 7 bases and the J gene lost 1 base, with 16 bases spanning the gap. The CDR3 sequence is CASTPVAAGNTEAFF. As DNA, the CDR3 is TGTGCCAGCACCCCCGTAGCTGCGGGGAACACTGAAGCTTTCTTT.

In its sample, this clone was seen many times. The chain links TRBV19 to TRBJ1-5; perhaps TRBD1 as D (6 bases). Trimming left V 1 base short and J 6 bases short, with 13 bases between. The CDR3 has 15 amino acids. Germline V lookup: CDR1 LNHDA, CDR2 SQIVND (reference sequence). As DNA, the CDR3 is TGTGCCAGTAGTATAGGAACAGGGCCAAGTCAGCCCCAGCATTTT. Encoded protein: CASSIGTGPSQPQHF.

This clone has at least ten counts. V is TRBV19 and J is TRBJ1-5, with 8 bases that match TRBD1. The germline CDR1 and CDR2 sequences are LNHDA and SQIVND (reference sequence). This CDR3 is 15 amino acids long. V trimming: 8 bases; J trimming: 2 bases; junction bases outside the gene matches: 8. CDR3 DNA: TGTGCCAGTCTCGACAGGGGAATCGGCAATCAGCCCCAGCATTTT. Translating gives CASLDRGIGNQPQHF.